The source of this T cell receptor (beta chain) is a study of T-cell reconstitution after alpha-beta-depleted transplantation in children. Unique molecular identifiers were incorporated during preparation of the TCRbeta library. TCRdb re-analysed the PCR reads in MiXCR, keeping a single row per CDR3 protein. The profile shows more than 550,000 distinct CDR3 sequences, about 10% of them singletons. V shed 7 bases and J shed 2 bases, with 12 bases lying between them. The CDR3 has 14 amino acids. Germline V gene sequence: CDR1 MDHEN, CDR2 SYDVKM. V usage is TRBV28 and J usage is TRBJ2-1; a possible D gene is TRBD2 (5 bases). This material consisted of PBMCs from the stem cell graft donor, taken from the stem cell graft. The origin of this receptor is a human donor who donated a stem cell graft to a child with acute myeloid leukemia. The chain's CDR3 is CASNEGATYNEQFF. DNA for the CDR3: TGTGCCAGCAATGAGGGAGCAACCTACAATGAGCAGTTCTTC.